Following are 9 T cell receptor beta chains from one sample sequenced in a study of blood T cell repertoires in COVID-19. Sequencing was performed with immunoSEQ multiplex PCR; in TCRdb, only in-frame clones are kept and a portion is missing. Of more than 110,000 clones detected, about 80% appear once; the ten largest clones hold 3.5% to 4.5%. Specimen: peripheral blood. Receptor source: a woman between 55 and 75 years old with acute or convalescent COVID-19.

The chain combines TRBV11-2 with TRBJ2-5; tentatively, D is TRBD2 (6 bases). Trimming left V 1 base short and J 7 bases short, with 10 bases between. The V gene's germline CDR1 is SGHAT and CDR2 FQNNGV. The length of the CDR3 is 13 residues. CDR3 loop: CASSLGVGGTQYF. The CDR3 DNA reads as TGTGCCAGCAGCTTAGGGGTGGGGGGGACCCAGTACTTC.

The genes are TRBV10-3 and TRBJ2-2, with a possible D match to TRBD2 (5 bases). Trimming removed 4 bases at V and 5 bases at J, with 11 bases between. The germline CDR1 and CDR2 sequences are ENHRY and SYGVKD. The CDR3 extends over 14 amino acids. CDR3 nucleotide sequence: TGTGCCATCAGTGGGGTAGAGGGAACCGGGGAGCTGTTTTTT. Residues: CAISGVEGTGELFF.

This clone showed up just a few times. The gene calls are TRBV5-4 and TRBJ2-2, with TRBD2 matching 10 bases. V was clipped by 5 bases and J by 6 bases; unmatched bases: 10. The CDR3 consists of 16 residues. Germline CDR1 reads SGHNT; CDR2 reads YYREEE (reference sequence). The CDR3 is CASSQDSGRAPGELFF. The CDR3 DNA sequence: TGTGCCAGCAGTCAGGACAGCGGGAGGGCCCCCGGGGAGCTGTTTTTT.

At least ten counts were recorded for this clone. This chain connects TRBV2 to TRBJ1-6; TRBD1 aligns across 8 bases. The CDR3 is 16 amino acids. Germline V gene data show CDR1 as SNHLY and CDR2 as FYNNEI. J was trimmed by 5 bases and V by 6 bases; bases with no gene match: 9. CDR3 nucleotide sequence: TGTGCCAGCAGGGTTACAGGGGGAGGTAATAATTCACCCCTCCACTTT. Protein product: CASRVTGGGNNSPLHF.

V is TRBV19 and J is TRBJ1-2; 7 nucleotides align to TRBD1. Germline-derived CDR1 and CDR2 are LNHDA and SQIVND (reference sequence). V trimming: 6 bases; J trimming: 0 bases; junction bases outside the gene matches: 7. The CDR3 runs to 15 residues. The CDR3 spells CASSPSGTANYGYTF. The CDR3 coding sequence is TGTGCCAGTAGCCCCAGTGGGACAGCTAACTATGGCTACACCTTC.

V usage is TRBV3-1 (or the pseudogene TRBV3-2) and J usage is TRBJ1-1; no clear D gene. Germline assignment: CDR1 LGHDT and CDR2 YNNKEL (reference sequence). The CDR3 runs to 11 residues. Trimming left V 6 bases short and J 7 bases short, with 9 bases between. The CDR3 DNA follows: TGTGCCAGCAGTAGAACGGGTGAAGCTTTCTTT. This sequence encodes CASSRTGEAFF.

The chain joins TRBV19 to TRBJ1-5; 8 bases match TRBD1. The CDR3 totals 14 residues. V gave up 10 bases and J gave up 5 bases; unmatched junction bases: 10. Germline V gives CDR1 LNHDA, CDR2 SQIVND (reference sequence). The CDR3 nucleotides read TGTGCCACAAGCAGACAGGGGAATTATCAGCCCCAGCATTTT. This codes for CATSRQGNYQPQHF.

The V and J genes are TRBV6-2 or TRBV6-3 and TRBJ2-3; D possibly corresponds to TRBD1 (7 bases). The germline V gene encodes CDR1 MNHEY and CDR2 SVGEGT. Trimming removed 6 bases from V and 0 bases from J, with 13 bases in between. The CDR3 is made up of 15 amino acids. CDR3 DNA sequence: TGTGCCAGCAGCTCCAGGGGGGCCAGCACAGATACGCAGTATTTT. It is translated as CASSSRGASTDTQYF.

J is TRBJ2-1 and V is TRBV6-4; 14 nucleotides match TRBD2. This CDR3 contains 15 residues. The trim removed 3 bases at V and 8 bases at J, leaving 3 bases unmatched. The germline V gene encodes CDR1 MRHNA and CDR2 SNTAGT. The CDR3 DNA reads as TGTGCCAGCAGTGAGGGGACTAGCGGGAGCGATGAGCAGTTCTTC. Its protein product is CASSEGTSGSDEQFF.